Listed here are 21 T cell receptor beta chains from one sample, sequenced in a study of T cells after yellow fever vaccination. MiXCR, run by TCRdb on the 5' RACE reads, gives a single entry per CDR3 protein. The table records a few hundred thousand distinct CDR3 sequences, under 25% of them present only once. Sequencing was performed on PBMCs, taken 15 days after the yellow fever booster vaccination. The receptors derive from a man younger than 45 who received the YFV17D yellow fever vaccine.

This clonotype was observed a few times. This rearrangement joins TRBV23-1 to TRBJ2-1; TRBD1 matches at 10 bases. TRBV23-1 counts as an open reading frame of uncertain function. The trim removed 6 bases at V and 9 bases at J, leaving 8 bases unmatched. The CDR3 is made up of 14 amino acids. The CDR3 nucleotides read TGCGCCAGCAGCCGGGACAGGGGCCGAGGTGAGCAGTTCTTC. It specifies CASSRDRGRGEQFF.

This clonotype appeared many times. This chain connects TRBV20-1 to TRBJ2-5; no clear D gene. V lost 2 bases and J 5 bases, leaving 9 bases between the germline ends. The CDR3 spans 12 residues. Per the germline V gene, CDR1 is DFQATT and CDR2 is SNEGSKA (reference sequence). CDR3 coding DNA: TGCAGTGCTAGACAGTCACCCGAGACCCAGTACTTC. It is translated as CSARQSPETQYF.

V usage is TRBV12-3 or TRBV12-4 and J usage is TRBJ2-7; a possible D gene is TRBD2 (5 bases). Trimming took off 3 bases at V and 5 bases at J, with 17 bases between the two ends. CDR3 length: 15 residues. The CDR3, as DNA: TGTGCCAGCAGTTTGGGTGGGCGAGGGCGCGACGAGCAGTACTTC. Residues: CASSLGGRGRDEQYF.

This clonotype was picked up many times. This chain joins TRBV7-9 and TRBJ2-3; 7 bases fit TRBD2. The V and J ends lost 6 bases and 1 base, in that order; junction bases with no gene match: 7. In germline, CDR1 is SEHNR, CDR2 FQNEAQ (reference sequence). CDR3 length: 15 amino acids. The CDR3 loop reads CASSGIRGGTDTQYF. The CDR3 region has the DNA TGTGCCAGCAGTGGGATCCGGGGGGGCACAGATACGCAGTATTTT.

Only a few counts were recorded for this clonotype. The chain carries TRBV20-1 and TRBJ2-3, with 7 bases matching TRBD2. The V gene end was trimmed by 2 bases and the J gene end by 5 bases; junction bases not matched to a gene: 7. The CDR3 totals 14 residues. Germline V lookup: CDR1 DFQATT, CDR2 SNEGSKA (reference sequence). CDR3 nucleotides: TGCAGTGCTAGAAGCGGGGTCGAGGTAGATACGCAGTATTTT. It encodes CSARSGVEVDTQYF.

This clonotype has only a few counts. The J gene is TRBJ1-1, the V gene TRBV4-1, with D unclear. The germline V gene has CDR1 MGHRA and CDR2 YSYEKL. The CDR3 covers 14 residues. V was pared by 4 bases and J by 8 bases, with 17 bases between. The CDR3 region is CASSPVGLVQEAFF. For the CDR3, the DNA is TGCGCCAGCAGCCCTGTAGGCTTAGTGCAGGAAGCTTTCTTT.

The rearrangement uses TRBV7-6 and TRBJ2-5; 12 bases line up with TRBD2. The CDR3 has 15 residues. Germline loops: CDR1 SGHVS, CDR2 FNYEAQ. Trimming took 5 bases from V and 3 from J; bases not matched to a gene: 4. DNA for the CDR3: TGTGCCAGCAGCGTCCGGACTAGCGGGGAAGAGACCCAGTACTTC. Its protein is CASSVRTSGEETQYF.

This clonotype was counted only a few times. The CDR3 is CASSPQGGNGGELFF. In DNA form, the CDR3 reads TGTGCCAGCAGCCCCCAGGGCGGGAATGGCGGGGAGCTGTTTTTT. The chain is built from TRBV7-2 and TRBJ2-2; possibly TRBD2 for D (6 bases). The V end lost 5 bases, the J end lost 7 bases, and 17 bases lay between the germline ends. There are 15 residues in the CDR3. Germline CDR1 reads SGHTA; CDR2 reads FQGNSA.

The chain employs TRBV3-1 and TRBJ2-1; D perhaps matches TRBD2 (6 bases). This CDR3 contains 16 residues. Germline CDR1 LGHDT, CDR2 YNNKEL (reference sequence). The V end was cut by 0 bases, the J end by 7 bases, with 16 bases between. CDR3: CASSQEIVSGLNEQFF. The CDR3, as DNA: TGTGCCAGCAGCCAAGAAATAGTGAGCGGGCTAAATGAGCAGTTCTTC.

The rearrangement uses TRBV12-3 or TRBV12-4 and TRBJ2-2, with D tentatively TRBD1 (6 bases). This CDR3 region has 13 residues. The ends were cut back, 7 bases at V and 8 bases at J, with 14 bases in the middle. For the CDR3, the DNA is TGTGCCAGCAAGCAGGGGTACGAAGGGGAGCTGTTTTTT. Translating it yields CASKQGYEGELFF.

The J gene is TRBJ2-2, the V gene TRBV6-1, with a tentative D call TRBD1 (6 bases). The CDR3 totals 14 residues. Per the germline V gene, CDR1 is MNHNS and CDR2 is SASEGT. V dropped 10 bases and J dropped 0 bases, with 12 bases sitting between them. The DNA of the CDR3 is TGTGCCATCTCAGACAGGACGAACACCGGGGAGCTGTTTTTT. Amino acids: CAISDRTNTGELFF.

In this sample, this clonotype turned up a few times. The chain couples TRBV10-3 to TRBJ1-1; D might be TRBD1 (6 bases). The germline CDR1 and CDR2 sequences are ENHRY and SYGVKD. Trimming shortened V by 4 bases and J by 3 bases, and 15 bases separated the two germline ends. The CDR3 loop spans 15 amino acids. CDR3 coding DNA: TGTGCCATCAGTGTCACAGGACAGACGGACACTGAAGCTTTCTTT. Amino acids: CAISVTGQTDTEAFF.

The J gene is TRBJ2-7, the V gene TRBV7-8; D gene uncertain. CDR1 SGHVS and CDR2 FQNEAQ come from the germline V gene. The V end lost 5 bases, the J end lost 0 bases, and 23 bases lay between the germline ends. This CDR3 region has 18 residues. The DNA for the CDR3 is TGTGCCAGCAGCCACACCTTTACTACAGTATATAACTCCTACGAGCAGTACTTC. This codes for CASSHTFTTVYNSYEQYF. The full variable domain, rest sourced from reference TRBV7-8 and TRBJ2-7, is GAGVSQSPRYKVAKRGQDVALRCDPISGHVSLFWYQQALGQGPEFLTYFQNEAQLDKSGLPSDRFFAERPEGSVSTLKIQRTQQEDSAVYLCASSHTFTTVYNSYEQYFGPGTRLTVT.

The rearrangement uses TRBV20-1 and TRBJ2-7; TRBD1 aligns across 10 bases. This CDR3 is built from 14 residues. The V gene's germline CDR1 is DFQATT and CDR2 SNEGSKA (reference sequence). V was pared by 4 bases and J by 3 bases, with 6 bases of the junction left unmatched. The CDR3: CSATMRDRGYEQYF. CDR3 sequence (DNA): TGCAGTGCTACTATGAGGGACAGGGGCTACGAGCAGTACTTC.

This clonotype came up many times. J is TRBJ1-1 and V is TRBV3-1; D might be TRBD1 (5 bases). V was trimmed by 7 bases and J by 1 base, leaving 7 bases between them. Per germline, CDR1 LGHDT and CDR2 YNNKEL (reference sequence). The CDR3 extends over 12 amino acids. The CDR3 protein is CASNQGNTEAFF. The CDR3 DNA reads TGTGCCAGCAATCAGGGGAACACTGAAGCTTTCTTT.

Concerning this clonotype itself: A much bigger clone sits one base away, suggesting this may be a read error. The chain joins TRBV12-3 or TRBV12-4 to TRBJ2-1, with D unresolved. Trimming stripped 2 bases from V and 5 bases from J, with 10 bases between. The length of the CDR3 is 14 residues. In nucleotides, the CDR3 is TGTGCCAGCAGTTTAAGTAGAGGCAACAATGAGCAGTTCTTC. Residues: CASSLSRGNNEQFF.

V gene TRBV5-1 combines with J gene TRBJ1-5, with 9 bases that match TRBD1. Germline V CDR1 and CDR2: SGHRS, YFSETQ. J lost 8 bases, V lost 4 bases, and 7 bases had no gene match. The CDR3 runs to 14 residues. The CDR3 nucleotides read TGCGCCAGCAGCGAGGGACAGGGTCGTGAGCCCCAGCATTTT. Translated: CASSEGQGREPQHF.

This chain uses TRBV9 with TRBJ1-2; weak D call: TRBD1 (5 bases). V lost 1 base and J lost 8, with 18 bases in between. Germline assignment: CDR1 SGDLS and CDR2 YYNGEE. This CDR3 contains 15 residues. CDR3 sequence: CASSVNIQGARGYTF. The CDR3 coding sequence is TGTGCCAGCAGCGTAAACATCCAGGGCGCGAGGGGCTACACCTTC.

This clonotype has more than one count but fewer than ten. The V and J genes are TRBV6-5 and TRBJ2-3; D possibly corresponds to TRBD1 (6 bases). The CDR3 has 17 residues. Between the trimmed V and J ends, which lost 4 bases and 4 bases, there was a span of 21 bases. The V gene's germline CDR1 is MNHEY and CDR2 SVGAGI. CDR3 nucleotide sequence: TGTGCCAGCAGTTCCCCGACTGGTTCCACAGGGTCAGATACGCAGTATTTT. This encodes CASSSPTGSTGSDTQYF.

V is TRBV7-2 and J is TRBJ2-5; D might be TRBD1 (6 bases). Per germline, CDR1 SGHTA and CDR2 FQGNSA. The ends were cut back, 5 bases at V and 5 bases at J, with 15 bases in the middle. This CDR3 spans 14 amino acids. The CDR3 nucleotides are TGTGCCAGCAGCGCTACAGGGAGAGGGGAGACCCAGTACTTC. It codes for CASSATGRGETQYF. Combining the CDR3 with reference TRBV7-2 and TRBJ2-5 gives the whole variable domain GAGVSQSPSNKVTEKGKDVELRCDPISGHTALYWYRQSLGQGLEFLIYFQGNSAPDKSGLPSDRFSAERTGGSVSTLTIQRTQQEDSAVYLCASSATGRGETQYFGPGTRLLVL.

A few counts support this clonotype. This chain's CDR3 is CASRDNYGYTF. The CDR3 DNA is TGTGCCAGCAGAGATAACTATGGCTACACCTTC. This rearrangement joins TRBV6-2 or TRBV6-3 to TRBJ1-2, with no clear D. The V gene lost 6 bases and the J gene lost 1 base, with 3 bases spanning the gap. This CDR3 contains 11 residues. The germline V gene encodes CDR1 MNHEY and CDR2 SVGEGT.